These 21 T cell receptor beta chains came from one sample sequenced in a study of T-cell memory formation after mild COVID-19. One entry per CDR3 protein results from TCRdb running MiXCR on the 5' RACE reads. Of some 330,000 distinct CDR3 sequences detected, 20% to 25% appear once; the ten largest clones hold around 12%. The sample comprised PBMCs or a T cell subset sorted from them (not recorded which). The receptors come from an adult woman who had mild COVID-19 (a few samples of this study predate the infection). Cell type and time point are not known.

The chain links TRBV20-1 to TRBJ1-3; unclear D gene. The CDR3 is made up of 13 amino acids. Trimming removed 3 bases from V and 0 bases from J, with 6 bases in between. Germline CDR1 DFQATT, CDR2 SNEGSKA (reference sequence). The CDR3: CSASGTSGNTIYF. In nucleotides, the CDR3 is TGCAGTGCTAGTGGCACCTCTGGAAACACCATATATTTT.

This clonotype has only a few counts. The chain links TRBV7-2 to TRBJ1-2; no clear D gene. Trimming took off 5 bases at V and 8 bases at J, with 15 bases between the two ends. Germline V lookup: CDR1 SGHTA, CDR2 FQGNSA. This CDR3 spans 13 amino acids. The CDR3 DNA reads TGTGCCAGCAGCCCCAGTCGTCCCGGCGGCTACACCTTC. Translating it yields CASSPSRPGGYTF. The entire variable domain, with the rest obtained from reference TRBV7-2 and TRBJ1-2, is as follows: GAGVSQSPSNKVTEKGKDVELRCDPISGHTALYWYRQSLGQGLEFLIYFQGNSAPDKSGLPSDRFSAERTGGSVSTLTIQRTQQEDSAVYLCASSPSRPGGYTFGSGTRLTVV.

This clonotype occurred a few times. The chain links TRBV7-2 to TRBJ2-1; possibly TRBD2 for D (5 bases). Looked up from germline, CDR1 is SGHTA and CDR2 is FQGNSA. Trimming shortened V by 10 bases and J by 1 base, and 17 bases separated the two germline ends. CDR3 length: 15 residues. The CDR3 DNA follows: TGTGCCACCGGGCGCACGGGCGGGTCCTACAATGAGCAGTTCTTC. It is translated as CATGRTGGSYNEQFF.

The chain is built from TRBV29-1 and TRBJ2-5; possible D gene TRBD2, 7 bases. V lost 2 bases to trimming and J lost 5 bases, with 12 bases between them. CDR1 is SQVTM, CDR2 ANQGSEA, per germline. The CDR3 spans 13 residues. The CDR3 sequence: CSVERGGRETQYF. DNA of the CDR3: TGCAGCGTTGAAAGGGGGGGACGGGAGACCCAGTACTTC.

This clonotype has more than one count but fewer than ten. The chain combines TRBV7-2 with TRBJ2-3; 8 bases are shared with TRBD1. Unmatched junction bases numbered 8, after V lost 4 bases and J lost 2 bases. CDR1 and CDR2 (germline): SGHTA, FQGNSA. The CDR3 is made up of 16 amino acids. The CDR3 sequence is CASSSRQGSFTDTQYF. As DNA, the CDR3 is TGTGCCAGCAGCTCAAGACAGGGGTCTTTCACAGATACGCAGTATTTT.

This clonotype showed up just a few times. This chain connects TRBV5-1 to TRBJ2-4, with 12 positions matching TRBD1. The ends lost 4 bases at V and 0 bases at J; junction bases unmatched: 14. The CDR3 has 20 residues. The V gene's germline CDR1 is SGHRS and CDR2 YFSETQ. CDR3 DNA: TGCGCCAGCAGCCTGACCGGGACAGGGGGCGTCGAATTAGCCAAAAACATTCAGTACTTC. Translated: CASSLTGTGGVELAKNIQYF.

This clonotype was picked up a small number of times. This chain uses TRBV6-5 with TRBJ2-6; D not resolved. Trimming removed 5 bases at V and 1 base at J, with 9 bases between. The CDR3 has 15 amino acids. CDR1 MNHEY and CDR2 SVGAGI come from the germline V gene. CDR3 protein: CASSQSRSGANVLTF. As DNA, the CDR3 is TGTGCCAGCAGTCAAAGTCGGTCTGGGGCCAACGTCCTGACTTTC.

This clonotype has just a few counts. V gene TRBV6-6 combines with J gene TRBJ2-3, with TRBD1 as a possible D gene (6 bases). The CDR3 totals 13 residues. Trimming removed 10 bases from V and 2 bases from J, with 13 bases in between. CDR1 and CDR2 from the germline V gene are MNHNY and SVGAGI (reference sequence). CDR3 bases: TGTGCCACTACCCGGGACACCACAGATACGCAGTATTTT. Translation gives CATTRDTTDTQYF.

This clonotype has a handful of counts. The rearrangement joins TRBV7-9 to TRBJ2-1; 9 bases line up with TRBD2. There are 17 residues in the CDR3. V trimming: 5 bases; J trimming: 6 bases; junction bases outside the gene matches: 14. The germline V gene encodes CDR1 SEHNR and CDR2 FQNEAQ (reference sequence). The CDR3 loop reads CASSTLAGLDLGNEQFF. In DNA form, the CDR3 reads TGTGCCAGCAGCACCCTAGCGGGACTAGATCTGGGCAATGAGCAGTTCTTC.

As DNA, the CDR3 is TGTGCCTGGGGCAGCTCCTACGAGCAGTACTTC. It translates to CAWGSSYEQYF. The chain employs TRBV30 and TRBJ2-7; unclear D gene. CDR1 GTSNPN and CDR2 SVGIG come from the germline V gene (reference sequence). CDR3 length: 11 amino acids. Trimming removed 5 bases from V and 0 bases from J, with 5 bases in between.

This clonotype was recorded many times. The CDR3 loop reads CASSFGGGANVLTF. CDR3 in DNA: TGTGCCAGCAGTTTTGGCGGGGGGGCCAACGTCCTGACTTTC. V gene TRBV12-3 or TRBV12-4 combines with J gene TRBJ2-6; maybe TRBD2 (5 bases). The V end was cut by 3 bases, the J end by 4 bases, with 7 bases between. The CDR3 is made up of 14 amino acids.

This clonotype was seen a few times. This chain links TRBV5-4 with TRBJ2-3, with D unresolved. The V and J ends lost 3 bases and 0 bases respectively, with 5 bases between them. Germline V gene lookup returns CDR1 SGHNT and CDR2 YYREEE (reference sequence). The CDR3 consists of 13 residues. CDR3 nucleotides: TGTGCCAGCAGCTCCCCTAGCACAGATACGCAGTATTTT. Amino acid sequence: CASSSPSTDTQYF.

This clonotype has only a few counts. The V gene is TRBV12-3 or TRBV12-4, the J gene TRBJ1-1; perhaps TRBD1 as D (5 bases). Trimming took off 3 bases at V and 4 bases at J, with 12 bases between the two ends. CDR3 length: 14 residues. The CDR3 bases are TGTGCCAGCAGTTTGGTTGGGGGAGGCACTGAAGCTTTCTTT. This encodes CASSLVGGGTEAFF.

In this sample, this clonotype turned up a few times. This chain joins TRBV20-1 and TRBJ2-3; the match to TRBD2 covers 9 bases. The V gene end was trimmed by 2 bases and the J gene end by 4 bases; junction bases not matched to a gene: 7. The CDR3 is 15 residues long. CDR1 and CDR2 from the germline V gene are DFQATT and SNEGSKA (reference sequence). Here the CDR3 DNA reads TGCAGTGCTAGAAGGGCGGGAGGGACCGCAGATACGCAGTATTTT. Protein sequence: CSARRAGGTADTQYF.

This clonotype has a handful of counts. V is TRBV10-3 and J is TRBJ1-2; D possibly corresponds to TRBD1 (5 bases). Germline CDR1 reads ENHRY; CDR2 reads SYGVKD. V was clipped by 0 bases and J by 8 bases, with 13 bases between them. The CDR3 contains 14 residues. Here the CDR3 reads CAISESTGSGGYTF. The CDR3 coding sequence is TGTGCCATCAGTGAGTCTACAGGTTCGGGAGGCTACACCTTC.

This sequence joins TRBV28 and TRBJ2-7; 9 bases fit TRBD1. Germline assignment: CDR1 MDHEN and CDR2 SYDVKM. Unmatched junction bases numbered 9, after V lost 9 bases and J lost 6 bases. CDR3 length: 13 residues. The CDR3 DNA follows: TGTGCCAGTGACCCGACAGGGGGAGGCGAGCAGTACTTC. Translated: CASDPTGGGEQYF. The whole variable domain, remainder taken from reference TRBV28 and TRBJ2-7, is DVKVTQSSRYLVKRTGEKVFLECVQDMDHENMFWYRQDPGLGLRLIYFSYDVKMKEKGDIPEGYSVSREKKERFSLILESASTNQTSMYLCASDPTGGGEQYFGPGTRLTVT.

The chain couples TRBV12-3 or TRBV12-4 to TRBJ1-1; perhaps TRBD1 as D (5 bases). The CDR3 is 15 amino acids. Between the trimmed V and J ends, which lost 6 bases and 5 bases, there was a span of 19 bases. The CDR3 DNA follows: TGTGCCAGCAGCCCGGGACCCCCTGGAGGAACTGAAGCTTTCTTT. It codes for CASSPGPPGGTEAFF.

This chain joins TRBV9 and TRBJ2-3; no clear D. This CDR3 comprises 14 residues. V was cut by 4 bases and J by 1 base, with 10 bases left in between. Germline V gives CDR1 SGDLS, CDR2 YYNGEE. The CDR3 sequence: CASSPMIGTDTQYF. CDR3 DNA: TGTGCCAGCAGCCCAATGATTGGCACAGATACGCAGTATTTT.

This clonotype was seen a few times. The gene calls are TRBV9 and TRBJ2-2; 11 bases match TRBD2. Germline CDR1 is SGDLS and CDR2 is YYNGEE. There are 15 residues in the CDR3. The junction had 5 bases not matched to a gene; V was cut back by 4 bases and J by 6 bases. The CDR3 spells CASSIASGGSGELFF. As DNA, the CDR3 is TGTGCCAGCAGCATCGCTAGCGGGGGGTCCGGGGAGCTGTTTTTT. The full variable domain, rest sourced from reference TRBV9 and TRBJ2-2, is DSGVTQTPKHLITATGQRVTLRCSPRSGDLSVYWYQQSLDQGLQFLIQYYNGEERAKGNILERFSAQQFPDLHSELNLSSLELGDSALYFCASSIASGGSGELFFGEGSRLTVL.

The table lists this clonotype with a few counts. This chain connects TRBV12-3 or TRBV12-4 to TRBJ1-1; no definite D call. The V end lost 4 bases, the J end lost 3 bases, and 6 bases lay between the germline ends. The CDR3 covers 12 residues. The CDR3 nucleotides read TGTGCCAGCAGTTGGGAGGACACTGAAGCTTTCTTT. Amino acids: CASSWEDTEAFF.

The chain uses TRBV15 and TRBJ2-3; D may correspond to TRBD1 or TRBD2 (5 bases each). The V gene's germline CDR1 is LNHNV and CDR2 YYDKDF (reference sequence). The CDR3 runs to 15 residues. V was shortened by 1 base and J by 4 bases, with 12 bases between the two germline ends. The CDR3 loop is CATSRVVRDADTQYF. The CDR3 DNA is TGTGCCACCAGCAGAGTGGTAAGGGACGCAGATACGCAGTATTTT.